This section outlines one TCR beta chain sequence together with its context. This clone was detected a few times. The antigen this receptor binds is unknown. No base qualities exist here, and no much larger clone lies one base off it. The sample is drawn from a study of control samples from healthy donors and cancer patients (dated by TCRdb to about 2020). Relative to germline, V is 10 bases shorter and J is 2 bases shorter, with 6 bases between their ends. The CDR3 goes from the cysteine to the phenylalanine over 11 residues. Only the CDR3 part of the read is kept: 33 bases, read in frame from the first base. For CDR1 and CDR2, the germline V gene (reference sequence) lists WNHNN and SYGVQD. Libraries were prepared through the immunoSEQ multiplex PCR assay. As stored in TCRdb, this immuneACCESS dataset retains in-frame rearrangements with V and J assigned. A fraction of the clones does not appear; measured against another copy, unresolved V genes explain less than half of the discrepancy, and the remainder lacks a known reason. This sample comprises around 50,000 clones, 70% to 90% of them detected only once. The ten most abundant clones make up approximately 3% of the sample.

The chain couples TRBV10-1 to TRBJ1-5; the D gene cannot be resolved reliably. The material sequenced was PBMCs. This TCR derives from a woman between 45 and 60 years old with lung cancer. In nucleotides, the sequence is TGCGCCAATCCATGCAATCAGCCCCAGCATTTT. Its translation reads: CANPCNQPQHF.